A selection of T cell receptor beta chains follows, all from one sample in a study of low-dose radiotherapy and immunotherapy resistance in tumors. TCRdb redid the calling of the reads with MiXCR, one entry per CDR3 protein. The sample has tens of thousands of distinct CDR3 sequences, about 19% seen once; the top ten hold around 6.3%. Source: PBMCs, taken before treatment. The source is a male donor with prostate cancer. Both conserved end residues are part of each CDR3.

v_call	j_call	cdr3_aa
TRBV5-4	TRBJ2-7	CASSFPGSVDEQYF
TRBV29-1	TRBJ1-5	CSVEPSGRTRNQPQHF
TRBV3-1	TRBJ1-5	CASSQDSTPHQPQHF
TRBV12-2	TRBJ1-2	CASRGLGQGGYGYTF
TRBV27	TRBJ2-5	CASSLTDQETQYF
TRBV20-1	TRBJ1-5	CSARSDRVSNQPQHF
TRBV7-6	TRBJ1-2	CASSPLGRARSDYGYTF
TRBV7-2	TRBJ2-5	CASSLLETQYF
TRBV5-1	TRBJ2-7	CASSFTGDEQYF
TRBV7-6	TRBJ2-3	CASSPLPGTDTQYF
TRBV5-1	TRBJ2-1	CASSPLAGGDNEQFF
TRBV30	TRBJ1-1	CAWSARPPLNEAFF
TRBV24-1	TRBJ2-1	CATSRPGYNEQFF
TRBV12-3/TRBV12-4	TRBJ1-5	CASSFQQGAIQPQHF
TRBV27	TRBJ2-2	CASSYGGPAGELFF
TRBV28	TRBJ1-3	CASSLLNSGNTIYF
TRBV20-1	TRBJ2-2	CSASLTINTGELFF
TRBV7-2	TRBJ2-1	CASSATGGGPYEQFF
TRBV5-6	TRBJ1-1	CASSLIQVNTEAFF
TRBV12-5	TRBJ2-1	CASGLDNEQFF
TRBV7-2	TRBJ2-2	CACYGGLEVGELFF
TRBV28	TRBJ2-7	CASSLPGSYEQYF
TRBV28	TRBJ2-7	CATIFSGNLGYEQYF
TRBV4-2	TRBJ2-7	CASSQTSGGQIEQYF
TRBV20-1	TRBJ2-6	CSASKGSGANVLTF
TRBV27	TRBJ2-1	CASSLRVGVGNEQFF
TRBV3-1	TRBJ2-4	CASSPAGAKNIQYF
TRBV27	TRBJ2-1	CASSLSVQRTYNEQFF
TRBV5-4	TRBJ2-1	CASSIVAGAGNEQFF
TRBV11-3	TRBJ2-1	CASSGDRDHMNNEQFF
TRBV6-2/TRBV6-3	TRBJ2-2	CASSETLRVRASDTGELFF
TRBV5-6	TRBJ1-2	CASSLDLRYGYTF
TRBV20-1	TRBJ2-3	CSARDRASGSLSDTQYF
TRBV4-2	TRBJ2-1	CASSQDAESSYNEQFF
TRBV20-1	TRBJ2-4	CSARDGTSGSGIIQYF
TRBV4-1	TRBJ1-5	CASSQDSPGLSNQPQHF
TRBV30	TRBJ1-3	CAWSLGHLGNTIYF
TRBV19	TRBJ1-1	CASSSGQVNTEAFF
TRBV6-4	TRBJ1-3	CASSDSKPAAGKIGNTIYF
TRBV29-1	TRBJ2-7	CSAVYYEQYF
TRBV6-5	TRBJ2-7	CASSYSRTGDSYEQYF
TRBV5-4	TRBJ2-6	CASSLPGALSSGANVLTF
TRBV28	TRBJ2-1	CASKAGITYNEQFF
TRBV11-3	TRBJ2-1	CASSLGSRSSEQFF
TRBV30	TRBJ2-4	CAWSDPGQGMGIQYF
TRBV29-1	TRBJ2-3	CSVSPRLQQRGGETDTQYF
TRBV5-8	TRBJ2-3	CASSKGQGPASTDTQYF
TRBV9	TRBJ2-1	CASSVGLAGEGEQFF
TRBV7-3	TRBJ2-7	CASSPARTGPYEQYF
TRBV5-1	TRBJ2-7	CASSLVGGPTYEQYF
TRBV4-2	TRBJ2-7	CASSQEVGTGLYEQYF
TRBV6-2/TRBV6-3	TRBJ1-5	CASSYVPGYNQPQHF
TRBV2	TRBJ1-2	CASTVGGDNRGYTF
TRBV5-1	TRBJ2-1	CASRYGGSSYNEQFF
TRBV19	TRBJ1-6	CASSMTQGAKNSPLHF
TRBV19	TRBJ2-5	CASSISEGGFKTQYF
TRBV6-6	TRBJ1-5	CASEDRANQPQHF